This T cell receptor (beta chain) was sequenced for a study of cytomegalovirus exposure and HLA in healthy donors. Study in general: The approximately 690 first-cohort repertoires and the 120 or so validation repertoires shared the same platform, a later analysis reported.

About this clone itself: The antigen is not known.

Measured with immunoSEQ multiplex PCR; TCRdb has only the in-frame clones, and not every one. The data contain around 190,000 clones, approximately 81% of them singletons. Trimming cost V 6 bases and J 0 bases, with 9 bases left between them. Germline V gene data show CDR1 as MDHEN and CDR2 as SYDVKM. The CDR3 covers 14 residues. Findings and limits, study-wide: According to the study, roughly 160 TCR beta chains were cytomegalovirus-associated. Most TCR sequences were seen very rarely across donors, but some public TCRs occurred in many.

Material: PBMCs. The chain couples TRBV28 to TRBJ1-3; D may be TRBD1 (6 bases). The clonotype originates from a young man in good health and CMV-seropositive. CDR3 region: CASRDSSSGNTIYF. The CDR3 DNA sequence: TGTGCCAGCAGGGACAGTTCCTCTGGAAACACCATATATTTT.